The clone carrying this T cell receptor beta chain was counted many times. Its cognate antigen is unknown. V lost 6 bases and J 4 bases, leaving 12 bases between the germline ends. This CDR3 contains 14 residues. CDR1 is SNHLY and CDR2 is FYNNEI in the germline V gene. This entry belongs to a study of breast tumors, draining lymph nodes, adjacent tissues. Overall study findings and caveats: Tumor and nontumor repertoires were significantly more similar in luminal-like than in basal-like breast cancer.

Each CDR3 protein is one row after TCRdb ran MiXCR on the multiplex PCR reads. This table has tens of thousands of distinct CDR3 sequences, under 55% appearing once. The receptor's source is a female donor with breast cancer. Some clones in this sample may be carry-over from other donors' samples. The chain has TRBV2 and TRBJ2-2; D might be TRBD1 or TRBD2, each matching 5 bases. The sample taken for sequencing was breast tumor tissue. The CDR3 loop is CASRPDSGTGELFF. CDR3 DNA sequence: TGTGCCAGCAGACCCGACAGCGGCACCGGGGAGCTGTTTTTT.